Detailed here is one TCR beta chain. This sample is drawn from a study of blood T cell repertoires in COVID-19. Across the whole study: PBMCs, B-cell-depleted T cells, or T cells provided the cDNA or gDNA that made up the material.

The CDR3 runs 12 residues. Germline values: CDR1 SNHLY, CDR2 FYNNEI. V lost 5 bases, J lost 5 bases, and 9 bases lay in between. Sequencing was performed with immunoSEQ multiplex PCR; in TCRdb, only in-frame clones are kept and a portion is missing. There are 70,000 to 75,000 clones in the sample; roughly 85% occur only once, and roughly 5.5% lies in the top ten. Specimen: peripheral blood. This rearrangement joins TRBV2 to TRBJ1-1; no firm D call. The source of this sequence is a human donor in a cohort sampled during active COVID-19. CDR3 residues: CASSRTRTEAFF. As DNA, the CDR3 is TGTGCCAGCAGTAGGACTAGGACTGAAGCTTTCTTT.